A selection of T cell receptor beta chains follows, all from one sample in a study of blood T cell repertoires in COVID-19. Using immunoSEQ multiplex PCR, the repertoire was profiled, and TCRdb retains in-frame clones only, with some absent. The sample has nearly 250,000 clones; about 82% are singletons. The sequenced sample consisted of peripheral blood. All receptors derive from a woman older than 75 with COVID-19, enrolled during active disease. Both conserved end residues are part of each CDR3. Fields, in order: V gene, clone size, J gene, D gene, CDR3 protein, CDR3 DNA. A D gene is named only where the DNA matches it firmly. Clone size is given for some rows only: seen once, a few or many times, or a class if the clone is expanded.

V: TRBV12-3/TRBV12-4; size: NA; J: TRBJ1-4; D: NA; CDR3: CASSSNQGQPVF; DNA: TGTGCCAGCAGTTCCAACCAAGGACAGCCCGTTTTT
V: TRBV7-9; size: NA; J: TRBJ2-2; D: TRBD2; CDR3: CASSLLRTSGGAGELFF; DNA: TGTGCCAGCAGCTTACTGCGGACTAGCGGGGGGGCCGGGGAGCTGTTTTTT
V: TRBV29-1; size: once; J: TRBJ1-4; D: NA; CDR3: CSVPTGATNEKLFF; DNA: TGCAGCGTTCCCACGGGTGCAACTAATGAAAAACTGTTTTTT
V: TRBV27; size: NA; J: TRBJ1-2; D: TRBD1; CDR3: CASSRQGYGYTF; DNA: TGTGCCAGCAGTCGACAGGGGTATGGCTACACCTTC
V: TRBV1; size: NA; J: TRBJ2-2; D: NA; CDR3: CTSRDLAGVVGELFF; DNA: TGCACCAGCAGAGATCTAGCGGGGGTGGTCGGGGAGCTGTTTTTT
V: TRBV7-8; size: NA; J: TRBJ2-7; D: TRBD2; CDR3: CASSLALWRGDSYEQYF; DNA: TGTGCCAGCAGCCTAGCACTCTGGCGGGGGGACTCCTACGAGCAGTACTTC
V: TRBV5-3; size: NA; J: TRBJ2-2; D: TRBD1; CDR3: CARHWTGKTGELFF; DNA: TGTGCCAGACACTGGACAGGGAAAACCGGGGAGCTGTTTTTT
V: TRBV13; size: NA; J: TRBJ1-2; D: NA; CDR3: CASSFGPSQSGYTF; DNA: TGTGCCAGCAGCTTTGGGCCAAGTCAGTCGGGCTACACCTTC
V: TRBV5-1; size: NA; J: TRBJ2-1; D: NA; CDR3: CASTLGLSYNEQFF; DNA: TGCGCCAGCACGTTGGGGCTCTCCTACAATGAGCAGTTCTTC
V: TRBV19; size: NA; J: TRBJ1-3; D: NA; CDR3: CASSRRSSGNTIYF; DNA: TGTGCCAGTAGTCGACGGAGCTCTGGAAACACCATATATTTT
V: TRBV6-5; size: many; J: TRBJ1-5; D: NA; CDR3: CASTPTQGNQPQHF; DNA: TGTGCCAGCACCCCGACGCAGGGCAATCAGCCCCAGCATTTT
V: TRBV7-2; size: NA; J: TRBJ1-2; D: NA; CDR3: CASSPGGYYGYTF; DNA: TGTGCCAGCAGCCCCGGGGGGTACTATGGCTACACCTTC
V: TRBV27; size: NA; J: TRBJ2-1; D: NA; CDR3: CASRVLESGNEQFF; DNA: TGTGCCAGCAGGGTGTTAGAGTCCGGCAATGAGCAGTTCTTC
V: TRBV7-2; size: few; J: TRBJ2-7; D: NA; CDR3: CASSFASGLSYEQYF; DNA: TGTGCCAGCAGCTTCGCTTCGGGTTTGAGTTACGAGCAGTACTTC
V: TRBV18; size: few; J: TRBJ2-1; D: TRBD1; CDR3: CASSPSWTGASYNEQFF; DNA: TGTGCCAGCTCACCTTCTTGGACAGGGGCATCCTACAATGAGCAGTTCTTC
V: TRBV6-5; size: NA; J: TRBJ1-1; D: NA; CDR3: CASDMNTEAFF; DNA: TGTGCCAGCGACATGAACACTGAAGCTTTCTTT
V: TRBV6-5; size: few; J: TRBJ1-5; D: NA; CDR3: CASGKYSNQPQHF; DNA: TGTGCCAGCGGCAAATATAGCAATCAGCCCCAGCATTTT
V: TRBV9; size: NA; J: TRBJ2-1; D: NA; CDR3: CASSVDSGSYNEQFF; DNA: TGTGCCAGCAGCGTAGATAGCGGCTCCTACAATGAGCAGTTCTTC
V: TRBV24-1; size: NA; J: TRBJ1-4; D: TRBD1; CDR3: CATSDDRGPNEKLFF; DNA: TGTGCCACCAGTGATGACAGGGGGCCTAATGAAAAACTGTTTTTT
V: TRBV6-2/TRBV6-3; size: NA; J: TRBJ1-3; D: NA; CDR3: CASSYSTGNTIYF; DNA: TGTGCCAGCAGTTACTCCACTGGAAACACCATATATTTT
V: TRBV7-3; size: NA; J: TRBJ1-1; D: NA; CDR3: CASSFSGGNTEAFF; DNA: TGTGCCAGCAGCTTTTCCGGGGGAAACACTGAAGCTTTCTTT
V: TRBV6-5; size: NA; J: TRBJ1-1; D: NA; CDR3: CASGQNYREAFF; DNA: TGTGCCAGCGGTCAGAATTACAGGGAAGCTTTCTTT
V: TRBV11-2; size: NA; J: TRBJ1-3; D: NA; CDR3: CASSLSTGLSGNTIYF; DNA: TGTGCCAGCAGCTTATCTACAGGGCTATCTGGAAACACCATATATTTT
V: TRBV3-1/TRBV3-2; size: NA; J: TRBJ2-2; D: NA; CDR3: CASSQGGANTGELFF; DNA: TGTGCCAGCAGCCAGGGCGGGGCGAACACCGGGGAGCTGTTTTTT
V: TRBV10-3; size: NA; J: TRBJ1-6; D: NA; CDR3: CAARGGDFNSPLHF; DNA: TGTGCCGCCCGCGGAGGGGATTTTAATTCACCCCTCCACTTT
V: TRBV18; size: NA; J: TRBJ2-3; D: TRBD2; CDR3: CASSPPIGGGEKDTQYF; DNA: TGTGCCAGCTCACCCCCTATTGGCGGGGGGGAAAAAGATACGCAGTATTTT
V: TRBV5-1; size: NA; J: TRBJ1-4; D: TRBD1; CDR3: CASSQGGANEKLFF; DNA: TGCGCCAGCAGCCAGGGGGGAGCTAATGAAAAACTGTTTTTT
V: TRBV7-9; size: once; J: TRBJ1-3; D: NA; CDR3: CASSPRGLGNTIYF; DNA: TGTGCCAGCAGCCCCCGGGGACTTGGAAACACCATATATTTT
V: TRBV4-2; size: NA; J: TRBJ1-2; D: TRBD1; CDR3: CASSQDTGVGYGYTF; DNA: TGTGCCAGCAGCCAAGATACAGGGGTAGGCTATGGCTACACCTTC
V: TRBV15; size: NA; J: TRBJ1-2; D: NA; CDR3: CATSRTPGSGYTF; DNA: TGTGCCACCAGCCGAACTCCAGGGTCTGGCTACACCTTC
V: TRBV28; size: NA; J: TRBJ2-2; D: TRBD1; CDR3: CASRTGQGTGELFF; DNA: TGTGCCAGCAGAACCGGACAGGGCACCGGGGAGCTGTTTTTT
V: TRBV7-9; size: few; J: TRBJ1-4; D: NA; CDR3: CASSLSTATNEKLFF; DNA: TGTGCCAGCAGCTTATCGACAGCAACTAATGAAAAACTGTTTTTT
V: TRBV27; size: NA; J: TRBJ2-1; D: TRBD1; CDR3: CASSLWVGTGGHEQFF; DNA: TGTGCCAGCAGTTTATGGGTCGGGACAGGGGGCCATGAGCAGTTCTTC
V: TRBV7-9; size: NA; J: TRBJ2-2; D: NA; CDR3: CASSLDTRGAGELFF; DNA: TGTGCCAGCAGCTTAGATACCAGGGGTGCCGGGGAGCTGTTTTTT
V: TRBV5-4; size: NA; J: TRBJ1-2; D: TRBD1; CDR3: CASSLRLQGAGGYTF; DNA: TGTGCCAGCAGCTTGAGGCTTCAGGGGGCCGGTGGCTACACCTTC
V: TRBV11-3; size: NA; J: TRBJ2-3; D: TRBD2; CDR3: CASSLVGLAGGTDTQYF; DNA: TGTGCCAGCAGCTTAGTGGGCCTAGCGGGGGGCACAGATACGCAGTATTTT
V: TRBV6-5; size: NA; J: TRBJ1-3; D: TRBD1; CDR3: CASRRETGAGNTIYF; DNA: TGTGCCAGCAGGCGTGAGACAGGGGCTGGAAACACCATATATTTT
V: TRBV7-2; size: NA; J: TRBJ2-2; D: NA; CDR3: CASSLNSVSFRYTGELFF; DNA: TGTGCCAGCAGCTTAAATTCAGTCTCATTCCGATACACCGGGGAGCTGTTTTTT
V: TRBV28; size: few; J: TRBJ2-7; D: TRBD2; CDR3: CASRGLVGWNEQYF; DNA: TGTGCCAGCAGAGGACTAGTGGGCTGGAACGAGCAGTACTTC
V: TRBV2; size: NA; J: TRBJ1-4; D: TRBD1; CDR3: CASSDRDRGNEKLFF; DNA: TGTGCCAGCAGTGACCGGGACAGGGGTAATGAAAAACTGTTTTTT
V: TRBV24-1; size: NA; J: TRBJ1-1; D: NA; CDR3: CATSDPATGNTEAFF; DNA: TGTGCCACCAGTGACCCGGCGACAGGGAACACTGAAGCTTTCTTT
V: TRBV10-1; size: NA; J: TRBJ1-4; D: TRBD1; CDR3: CASRNKQGRREKLFF; DNA: TGCGCCAGCAGGAATAAACAGGGGAGGCGTGAAAAACTGTTTTTT